This T cell receptor beta chain was identified in a study of breast tumors, draining lymph nodes, adjacent tissues. Whole-study results and caveats: Data fit most tumor T cells coming from lymph node, expanding in tumor. Tumor and nontumor repertoires were significantly more similar in luminal-like than in basal-like breast cancer. Data only fit, rather than demonstrated, lymph node origin of most tumor T cells. Tumors had less TCR diversity than lymph nodes, more than nontumor tissue.

This clonotype was detected a few times. Its antigen is unidentified. Samples came from axillary lymph nodes draining the breast cancer. MiXCR, applied by TCRdb to the multiplex PCR reads, yields one record per CDR3 protein. This table has 200,000 to 250,000 distinct CDR3 sequences, approximately 36% appearing once. Trimming pared 7 bases from V and 0 bases from J, leaving 13 bases between. The CDR3 totals 14 residues. Germline CDR1 reads MNHNS; CDR2 reads SASEGT. This TCR came from a female donor with breast cancer. Some clones in this sample may be carry-over from other donors' samples. The sample was axillary lymph node tissue. The chain links TRBV6-1 to TRBJ2-7; the D gene is possibly TRBD2 (6 bases). The CDR3 spells CASIPDGSSYEQYF. The CDR3 bases are TGTGCCAGCATCCCGGACGGGAGCTCCTACGAGCAGTACTTC.